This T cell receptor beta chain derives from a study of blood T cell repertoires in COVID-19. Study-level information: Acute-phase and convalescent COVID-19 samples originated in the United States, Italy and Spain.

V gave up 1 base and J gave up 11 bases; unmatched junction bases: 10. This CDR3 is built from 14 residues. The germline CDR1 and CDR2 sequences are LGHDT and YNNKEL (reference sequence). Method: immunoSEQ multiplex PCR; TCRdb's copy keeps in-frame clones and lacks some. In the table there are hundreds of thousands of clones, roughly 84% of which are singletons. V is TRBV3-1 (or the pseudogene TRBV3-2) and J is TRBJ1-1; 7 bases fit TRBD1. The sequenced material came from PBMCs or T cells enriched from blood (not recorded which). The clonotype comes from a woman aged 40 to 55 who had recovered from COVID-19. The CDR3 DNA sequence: TGTGCCAGCAGCCAAGTTGACAGGGAGGTGGAGGCTTTCTTT. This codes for CASSQVDREVEAFF.